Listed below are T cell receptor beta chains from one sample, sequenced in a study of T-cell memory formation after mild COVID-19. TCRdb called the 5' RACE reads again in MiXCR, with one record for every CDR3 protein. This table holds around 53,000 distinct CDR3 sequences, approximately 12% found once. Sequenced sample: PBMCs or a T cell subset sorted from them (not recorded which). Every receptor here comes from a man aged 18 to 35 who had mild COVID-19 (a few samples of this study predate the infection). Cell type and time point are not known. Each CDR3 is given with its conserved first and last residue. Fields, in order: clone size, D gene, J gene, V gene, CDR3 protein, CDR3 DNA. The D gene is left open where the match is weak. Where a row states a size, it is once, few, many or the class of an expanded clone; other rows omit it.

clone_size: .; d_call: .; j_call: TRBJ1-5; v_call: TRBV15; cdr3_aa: CATSRGGRPQHF; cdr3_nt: TGTGCCACCAGCAGAGGGGGACGGCCCCAGCATTTT
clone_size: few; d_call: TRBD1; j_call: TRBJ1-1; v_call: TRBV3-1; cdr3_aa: CASSQTGGSTEAFF; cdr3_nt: TGTGCCAGCAGCCAGACAGGGGGATCCACTGAAGCTTTCTTT
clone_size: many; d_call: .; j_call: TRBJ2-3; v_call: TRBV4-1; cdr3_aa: CASSQESLPSTDTQYF; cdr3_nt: TGCGCCAGCAGCCAAGAATCACTCCCTAGCACAGATACGCAGTATTTT
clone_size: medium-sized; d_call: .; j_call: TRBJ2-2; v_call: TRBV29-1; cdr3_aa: CSVEGGTGELFF; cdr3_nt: TGCAGCGTTGAAGGGGGCACCGGGGAGCTGTTTTTT
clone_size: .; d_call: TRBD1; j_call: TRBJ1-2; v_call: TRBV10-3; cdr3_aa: CATHRGYYGYTF; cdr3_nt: TGTGCCACCCACAGGGGATACTATGGCTACACCTTC
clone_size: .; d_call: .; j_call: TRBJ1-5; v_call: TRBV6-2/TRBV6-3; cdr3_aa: CASSYVVGQPQHF; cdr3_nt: TGTGCCAGCAGTTACGTGGTGGGTCAGCCCCAGCATTTT
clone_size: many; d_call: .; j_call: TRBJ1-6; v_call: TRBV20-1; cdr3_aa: CSGYRVHNSPLHF; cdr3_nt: TGCAGTGGATACAGGGTTCATAATTCACCCCTCCACTTT
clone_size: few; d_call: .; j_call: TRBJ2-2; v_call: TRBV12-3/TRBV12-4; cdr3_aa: CASSRRDTGELFF; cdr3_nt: TGTGCCAGCAGTCGAAGGGACACCGGGGAGCTGTTTTTT
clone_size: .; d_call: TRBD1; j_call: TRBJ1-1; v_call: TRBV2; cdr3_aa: CASFRGTNTEAFF; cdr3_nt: TGTGCCAGCTTCAGGGGGACCAACACTGAAGCTTTCTTT
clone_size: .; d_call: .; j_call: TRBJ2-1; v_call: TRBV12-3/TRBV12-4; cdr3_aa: CASSLLYGTSSYNEQFF; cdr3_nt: TGTGCCAGCAGTTTGTTGTATGGGACGAGCTCCTACAATGAGCAGTTCTTC
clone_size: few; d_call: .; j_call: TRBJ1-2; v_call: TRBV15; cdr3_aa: CATSSSPPGPRGYTF; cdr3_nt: TGTGCCACCAGCAGTAGCCCACCGGGGCCGAGAGGCTACACCTTC
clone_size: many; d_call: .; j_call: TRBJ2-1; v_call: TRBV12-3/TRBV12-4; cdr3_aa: CASSLTGTYNEQFF; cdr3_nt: TGTGCCAGCAGTTTAACAGGGACCTACAATGAGCAGTTCTTC
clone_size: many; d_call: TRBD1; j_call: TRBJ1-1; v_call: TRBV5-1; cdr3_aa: CASSPVGTGGAYTEAFF; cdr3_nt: TGCGCCAGCAGCCCGGTGGGGACAGGGGGCGCGTACACTGAAGCTTTCTTT
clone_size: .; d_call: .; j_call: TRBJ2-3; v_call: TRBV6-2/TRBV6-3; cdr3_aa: CASSYSGISTDTQYF; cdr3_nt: TGTGCCAGCAGTTACTCCGGGATTAGCACAGATACGCAGTATTTT
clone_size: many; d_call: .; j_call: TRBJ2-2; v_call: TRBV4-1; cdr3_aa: CASSQEVAVTGELFF; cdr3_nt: TGCGCCAGCAGCCAAGAGGTGGCCGTCACCGGGGAGCTGTTTTTT
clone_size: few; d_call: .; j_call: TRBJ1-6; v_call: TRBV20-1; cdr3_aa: CSARELGNVNSPLHF; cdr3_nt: TGCAGTGCTAGAGAGTTGGGTAATGTGAATTCACCCCTCCACTTT
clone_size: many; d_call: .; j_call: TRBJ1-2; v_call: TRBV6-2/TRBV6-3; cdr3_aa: CASSSPPWGYGYTF; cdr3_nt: TGTGCCAGCAGCTCCCCCCCGTGGGGTTATGGCTACACCTTC
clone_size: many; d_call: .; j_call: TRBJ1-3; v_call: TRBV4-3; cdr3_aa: CASSQARTAGNTIYF; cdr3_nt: TGCGCCAGCAGCCAAGCGCGGACGGCTGGAAACACCATATATTTT